Shown below are 28 T cell receptor beta chains from a single sample sequenced in a study of tumor-infiltrating lymphocytes in localized non-small cell lung cancer. Method: immunoSEQ multiplex PCR; TCRdb's copy keeps in-frame clones and lacks some. Among tens of thousands of clones, around two thirds were seen once, and the ten largest hold around 6%. Source material: lung tumor tissue. The receptors were sampled from a human donor with non-small cell lung cancer.

For this clone: A read error may account for a junction end that differs from germline. The chain recombines TRBV2 with TRBJ2-5; no clear D. In germline, CDR1 is SNHLY, CDR2 FYNNEI. The CDR3 consists of 12 residues. The CDR3 loop is CASHNSQGTQYF. DNA of the CDR3: TGTGCCAGCCATAACAGTCAAGGGACCCAGTACTTC.

This chain joins TRBV15 and TRBJ2-1, with TRBD2 matching over 12 bases. Germline CDR1 is LNHNV and CDR2 is YYDKDF (reference sequence). V lost 5 bases and J lost 5; bases outside the gene matches: 4. The CDR3 covers 15 residues. The CDR3 DNA follows: TGTGCCACCAGCGGAACTAGCGGGGGGAACAATGAGCAGTTCTTC. Translating it yields CATSGTSGGNNEQFF.

Here the CDR3 reads CASSQEWGPYEQYF. The CDR3 DNA reads TGCGCCAGCAGCCAAGAATGGGGACCCTACGAGCAGTACTTC. The chain joins TRBV4-1 to TRBJ2-7; D assignment may be TRBD1 or TRBD2 (5 bases each). The CDR3 loop spans 14 amino acids. V lost 0 bases to trimming and J lost 2 bases, with 8 bases between them. Looked up from germline, CDR1 is MGHRA and CDR2 is YSYEKL.

This clone was seen a single time. J is TRBJ2-1 and V is TRBV29-1, with D perhaps being TRBD1 or TRBD2 (5 bases each). Germline-derived CDR1 and CDR2 are SQVTM and ANQGSEA. The CDR3 has 14 residues. V lost 6 bases and J 3 bases, leaving 15 bases between the germline ends. The chain's CDR3 is CSVGARGSYNEQFF. CDR3 in DNA: TGCAGCGTAGGGGCCCGAGGGAGCTACAATGAGCAGTTCTTC.

This clone was counted between two and nine times. The chain is built from TRBV18 and TRBJ1-1; D not certain. Germline values: CDR1 KGHSH, CDR2 LQKENI. Trimming removed 7 bases from V and 1 base from J, with 10 bases in between. There are 13 residues in the CDR3. CDR3 region: CASYLSGNTEAFF. The CDR3 DNA is TGTGCCAGCTACTTGTCAGGGAACACTGAAGCTTTCTTT.

This rearrangement joins TRBV5-6 to TRBJ1-5; tentative D call: TRBD1 (6 bases). This CDR3 spans 15 amino acids. The germline CDR1 and CDR2 sequences are SGHDT and YYEEEE. V shed 5 bases and J shed 6 bases, with 18 bases lying between them. The CDR3 reads CASRSQGPGFQPQHF. The CDR3 region has the DNA TGTGCCAGCAGATCACAGGGTCCGGGATTTCAGCCCCAGCATTTT.

Worth noting for this clone: One junction end disagrees with the germline gene, perhaps due to a read error. The V gene is TRBV15, the J gene TRBJ2-7, with D perhaps TRBD1 or TRBD2 (5 bases each). CDR1 is LNHNV and CDR2 is YYDKDF in the germline V gene (reference sequence). The CDR3 has 13 amino acids. The CDR3 sequence: CATSRDLGVHPDF. The CDR3 nucleotides are TGTGCCACCAGCAGAGATTTGGGGGTCCATCCAGACTTC.

V is TRBV27 and J is TRBJ2-2, with D unresolved. The CDR3 sequence is 15 residues long. V was trimmed by 3 bases and J by 0 bases, leaving 8 bases between them. In germline, CDR1 is MNHEY, CDR2 SMNVEV (reference sequence). The DNA for the CDR3 is TGTGCCAGCAGTTTTATCTCTTCGAACACCGGGGAGCTGTTTTTT. It yields the protein CASSFISSNTGELFF.

The chain couples TRBV5-6 to TRBJ2-4; the match to TRBD1 covers 11 bases. The CDR3 extends over 15 amino acids. The germline V gene encodes CDR1 SGHDT and CDR2 YYEEEE. The V gene end was trimmed by 2 bases and the J gene end by 5 bases; junction bases not matched to a gene: 3. The CDR3 nucleotides read TGTGCCAGCAGCTTACGGACAGGGGGCCAAAACATTCAGTACTTC. Amino acids: CASSLRTGGQNIQYF.

This clone was seen only a few times. This chain links TRBV6-1 with TRBJ2-7; 7 positions match TRBD1. Germline CDR1 MNHNS, CDR2 SASEGT. The CDR3 has 15 residues. The J segment lost 2 bases and the V segment lost 6 bases, leaving 10 bases of the junction unmatched. CDR3: CASRRQGALPYEQYF. CDR3 DNA: TGTGCCAGCAGGCGACAGGGCGCCCTCCCCTACGAGCAGTACTTC.

On this clone: Other DNA sequences of this sample code for an identical CDR3. The V and J genes are TRBV6-1 and TRBJ1-6, with TRBD1 matching 8 bases. V gave up 5 bases and J gave up 7 bases; unmatched junction bases: 4. Looked up from germline, CDR1 is MNHNS and CDR2 is SASEGT. CDR3 length equals 14 residues. The CDR3 protein is CASSLDRGNSPLHF. The CDR3 nucleotides are TGTGCCAGCAGTTTAGACAGGGGAAATTCACCCCTCCACTTT.

The CDR3 DNA reads TGCGCCAGCAGCCAAGATCATCCTCAGCCAAATCAGCCCCAGCATTTT. This translates into CASSQDHPQPNQPQHF. The chain is built from TRBV4-3 and TRBJ1-5; no definite D call. Deletions cut 0 bases from V and 4 bases from J, with 13 bases between. The CDR3 is 16 amino acids. Germline assignment: CDR1 LGHNA and CDR2 YSLEER.

The chain uses TRBV11-2 and TRBJ2-7; D unclear. Germline V gives CDR1 SGHAT, CDR2 FQNNGV. This CDR3 has 14 amino acids. V lost 1 base and J 2 bases, leaving 9 bases between the germline ends. CDR3 sequence: CASSLVASTYEQYF. In DNA form, the CDR3 reads TGTGCCAGCAGCTTAGTAGCTTCCACCTACGAGCAGTACTTC.

The genes are TRBV11-3 and TRBJ2-3, with TRBD2 matching 16 bases. The V gene end was trimmed by 3 bases and the J gene end by 3 bases; junction bases not matched to a gene: 6. Germline V gives CDR1 SGHNT, CDR2 YENEEA. The CDR3 loop spans 18 amino acids. The CDR3 DNA follows: TGTGCCAGCAGCTTGGGCTGGGGACTAGCGGGGGGGACAGATACGCAGTATTTT. This gives the protein CASSLGWGLAGGTDTQYF.

This chain uses TRBV7-2 with TRBJ2-2; 10 bases agree with TRBD2. This CDR3 spans 17 amino acids. The germline CDR1 and CDR2 sequences are SGHTA and FQGNSA. J was trimmed by 1 base and V by 2 bases; bases with no gene match: 4. The CDR3 here is CASSLSGGGQNTGELFF. DNA of the CDR3: TGTGCCAGCAGCTTAAGCGGGGGGGGCCAGAACACCGGGGAGCTGTTTTTT.

This clone was seen a single time. The rearrangement links TRBV30 to TRBJ1-2; D is ambiguous. Germline CDR1 and CDR2: GTSNPN and SVGIG (reference sequence). The CDR3 has 11 residues. Between the trimmed V and J ends, which lost 0 bases and 5 bases, there was a span of 4 bases. The chain's CDR3 is CAWSVGYGYTF. For the CDR3, the DNA is TGTGCCTGGAGTGTAGGTTATGGCTACACCTTC.

This clone has only one observation. The V call is TRBV18, the J call TRBJ1-1; tentatively, D is TRBD1 (6 bases). Trimming cost V 3 bases and J 4 bases, with 15 bases left between them. The CDR3 is made up of 15 amino acids. The germline V gene encodes CDR1 KGHSH and CDR2 LQKENI. This CDR3 is CASSPPGAVSTEAFF. DNA of the CDR3: TGTGCCAGCTCACCGCCGGGGGCTGTGAGCACTGAAGCTTTCTTT. The full variable domain, completed using reference TRBV18 and TRBJ1-1, is NAGVMQNPRHLVRRRGQEARLRCSPMKGHSHVYWYRQLPEEGLKFMVYLQKENIIDESGMPKERFSAEFPKEGPSILRIQQVVRGDSAAYFCASSPPGAVSTEAFFGQGTRLTVV.

The rearrangement uses TRBV11-2 and TRBJ1-2; no clear D gene. Germline CDR1 SGHAT, CDR2 FQNNGV. There are 12 residues in the CDR3. The ends were cut back, 7 bases at V and 8 bases at J, with 14 bases in the middle. The CDR3 DNA is TGTGCCAGCACCGGGCGTTCGGGGGGCTACACCTTC. Translated, it gives CASTGRSGGYTF.

The chain couples TRBV5-1 to TRBJ1-6; 9 bases agree with TRBD1. The ends lost 4 bases at V and 7 bases at J; junction bases unmatched: 6. The CDR3 covers 15 residues. The germline V gene has CDR1 SGHRS and CDR2 YFSETQ. The CDR3 here is CASSAGQGTNSPLHF. The CDR3 nucleotides read TGCGCCAGCAGCGCAGGACAGGGGACGAATTCACCCCTCCACTTT.

The chain joins TRBV30 to TRBJ2-7, with TRBD2 matching 7 bases. CDR3 size: 13 residues. Looked up from germline, CDR1 is GTSNPN and CDR2 is SVGIG (reference sequence). V gave up 0 bases and J gave up 6 bases; unmatched junction bases: 5. CDR3 protein: CAWSVGERGEQYF. CDR3 nucleotide sequence: TGTGCCTGGAGTGTAGGGGAGCGGGGCGAGCAGTACTTC.

The CDR3 nucleotides are TGTGCCAGCGGATCGACAGGGAACACCGGGGAGCTGTTTTTT. Translating gives CASGSTGNTGELFF. The V call is TRBV5-4, the J call TRBJ2-2; tentatively, D is TRBD1 (6 bases). Trimming left V 7 bases short and J 1 base short, with 11 bases between. Germline CDR1 SGHNT, CDR2 YYREEE (reference sequence). This CDR3 region has 14 residues.

This clone appeared a single time. The chain recombines TRBV9 with TRBJ1-2, with 9 bases identical to TRBD1. The CDR3 is made up of 15 amino acids. Germline V gives CDR1 SGDLS, CDR2 YYNGEE. With 2 bases clipped from V and 7 bases from J, the junction kept 9 bases outside the gene matches. The CDR3 is CASSVGQGGVGGYTF. CDR3 sequence (DNA): TGTGCCAGCAGCGTGGGACAGGGCGGAGTCGGTGGCTACACCTTC.

This clone was found a few times. The chain employs TRBV6-5 and TRBJ1-2; TRBD1 aligns across 8 bases. This CDR3 is built from 13 residues. Looked up from germline, CDR1 is MNHEY and CDR2 is SVGAGI. Trimming removed 4 bases from V and 8 bases from J; junction bases left unmatched: 6. CDR3 DNA sequence: TGTGCCAGCAGTTTCGGACAGGGACGAGGCTACACCTTC. Its protein is CASSFGQGRGYTF.

Only a few counts were recorded for this clone. The chain is built from TRBV29-1 and TRBJ2-7; 8 positions agree with TRBD1. Trimming cost V 7 bases and J 5 bases; bases outside gene matches: 4. The CDR3 has 11 residues. Germline CDR1 and CDR2: SQVTM and ANQGSEA. CDR3 coding DNA: TGCAGCGGCGGACAGGGCGACGAGCAGTACTTC. Amino acids: CSGGQGDEQYF.

This sequence joins TRBV7-2 and TRBJ2-1, with TRBD2 matching over 8 bases. Germline loops: CDR1 SGHTA, CDR2 FQGNSA. The CDR3 covers 15 residues. V lost 3 bases, J lost 6 bases, and 7 bases stayed unmatched. The CDR3 spells CASSFRTGGANEQFF. CDR3 DNA sequence: TGTGCCAGCAGCTTTCGTACCGGGGGGGCCAATGAGCAGTTCTTC.

The chain couples TRBV7-2 to TRBJ2-2; D is tentatively TRBD1 or TRBD2 (5 bases each). The CDR3 totals 17 residues. V lost 7 bases to trimming and J lost 0 bases, with 18 bases between them. Germline CDR1 SGHTA, CDR2 FQGNSA. The CDR3 DNA is TGTGCCAGCATCACGTACTCGAGGGGTTCGAACACCGGGGAGCTGTTTTTT. The encoded protein is CASITYSRGSNTGELFF.

J is TRBJ2-5 and V is TRBV7-7, with 9 bases lining up with TRBD2. Germline trimming cut 7 bases from V and 5 bases from J; bases unmatched to any gene: 11. This CDR3 spans 15 amino acids. Germline V gene sequence: CDR1 SSHAT, CDR2 FNYEAQ (reference sequence). The CDR3 coding sequence is TGTGCCAGCACCAAGGGCGGGGGGGCCGGTGAGACCCAGTACTTC. Amino acid sequence: CASTKGGGAGETQYF.

This clone has more than one count but fewer than ten. The rearrangement uses TRBV6-5 and TRBJ1-2, with D possibly TRBD1 on 6 matching bases. V shed 9 bases and J shed 2 bases, with 10 bases lying between them. The CDR3 covers 12 residues. Germline CDR1 MNHEY, CDR2 SVGAGI. The CDR3 reads CASRTANYGYTF. The DNA of the CDR3 is TGTGCCAGTAGGACAGCGAACTATGGCTACACCTTC.